This record covers a single T cell receptor beta chain. The data are from a study of blood T cell repertoires in COVID-19. For the study at large: Researchers got acute and convalescent COVID-19 samples from the United States, Italy and Spain. T cells, B-cell-depleted T cells, or PBMCs provided the cDNA or gDNA that served as material.

The assay was immunoSEQ multiplex PCR, and TCRdb's table has in-frame clones only and misses some. The data show approximately 430,000 clones, 70% to 90% seen once. This CDR3 spans 14 amino acids. Trimming stripped 3 bases from V and 3 bases from J, with 14 bases between. Germline loops: CDR1 GTSNPN, CDR2 SVGIG (reference sequence). Sequencing input: peripheral blood. This TCR derives from a young woman with active or convalescent COVID-19. The rearrangement links TRBV30 to TRBJ1-1; D is perhaps TRBD1 (6 bases). DNA for the CDR3: TGTGCCTGGAGAAGTAGGGGGTTAGACACTGAAGCTTTCTTT. Its translation is CAWRSRGLDTEAFF.